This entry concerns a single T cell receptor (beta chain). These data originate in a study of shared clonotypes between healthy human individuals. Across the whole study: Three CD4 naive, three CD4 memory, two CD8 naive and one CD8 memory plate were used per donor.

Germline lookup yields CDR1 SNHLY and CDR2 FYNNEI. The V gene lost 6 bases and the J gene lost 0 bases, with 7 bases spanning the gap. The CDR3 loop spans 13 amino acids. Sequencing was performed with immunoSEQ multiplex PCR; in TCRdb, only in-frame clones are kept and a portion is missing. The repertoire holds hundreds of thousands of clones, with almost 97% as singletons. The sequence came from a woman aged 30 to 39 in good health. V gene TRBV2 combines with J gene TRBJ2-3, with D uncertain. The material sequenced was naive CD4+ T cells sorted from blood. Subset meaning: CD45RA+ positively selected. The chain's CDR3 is CASRALSTDTQYF. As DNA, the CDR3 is TGTGCCAGCAGGGCCCTTAGCACAGATACGCAGTATTTT.